The clone carrying this T cell receptor beta chain was recorded once. The data were obtained in a study of shared T cell receptors in the human thymus. V dropped 6 bases and J dropped 2; count of bases not matched to a gene: 9. The CDR3 has 15 residues. CDR1 is MDHEN, CDR2 SYDVKM, per germline. The protocol was immunoSEQ multiplex PCR, while the TCRdb copy is restricted to in-frame clones and leaves out a portion. Among about 380,000 clones listed, 95% were seen once. Sequencing was done on a sample of thymocytes. The chain joins TRBV28 to TRBJ2-7; 8 bases map to TRBD2. The clonotype was recovered from a human donor. The CDR3 is CASSQTSGYPYEQYF. The DNA of the CDR3 is TGTGCCAGCAGCCAAACTAGCGGTTACCCCTACGAGCAGTACTTC.